The entry below gives a single T cell receptor beta chain sequence along with its context. This clone was observed a single time. Its antigen remains undetermined. No base-level quality is on record; no much larger clone is a single base apart. CDR1 is given as SGDLS and CDR2 as YYNGEE, both from the germline V gene. For this chain, trimming is 2 bases at the V end and 5 bases at the J end, and the number of junction bases without a gene match is 2. CDR3 length: 13 amino acids, cysteine to phenylalanine. Only the CDR3 DNA is retained, 39 bases long and in frame from the first base. These data come from a study of identifying expanded T cells in peripheral blood (dated by TCRdb to between 2018 and 2020). As for the study more broadly: Technical replicates were generated by sequencing separate aliquots of the same genomic DNA pool, and four replicates were compared pairwise.

What the study reported, not specific to this receptor: Approximately 1.2 differentially abundant clones were flagged by the binomial model between technical replicates, whereas about 15 and 19 were flagged over approximately two weeks and four weeks, respectively. For all healthy donors, the variance in clone template counts between approximately two-week samples rose significantly as total template count increased. It was expected by the authors that biological variance in healthy repertoires might increase further over much longer intervals, such as months to years. Across all healthy-donor time intervals, the beta-binomial model significantly lowered both the number of clones called differentially abundant and the false-positive rate.

No immune events, such as infections, were documented for the healthy donors during the collection period. Healthy-donor blood repertoires served as a training cohort to calibrate time-dependent variance in a beta-binomial model of T-cell clone differential abundance. There were roughly 10 healthy donors in the training cohort, of whom 3 were female and 7 were male. On average the donors were about 40 years old, and their ages spanned about 29 to 64 years. Obtained from a commercial supplier, whole blood was collected from each healthy donor at three time points set two to three weeks apart. For immunosequencing, genomic DNA was extracted from unsorted whole blood. The immunoSEQ Assay, which uses bias-controlled multiplex PCR amplification of genomic DNA, was used to profile TCRbeta CDR3 regions. The paper's processing steps were these. To quantify the absolute abundance of each unique TCRbeta CDR3 region, the sequences were collapsed and filtered. Differential abundance was assessed using a binomial (Fisher-equivalent) model and a beta-binomial model in which time-dependent variance fitted from healthy donors was added. Clones with fewer than 5 combined templates were excluded, and clones with Benjamini-Hochberg FDR below 0.01 were called differentially abundant. In the beta-binomial model, variance was expressed as a function of the total template count across the two samples, in the form v = (b*log(k)+a)^2. TCRdb obtained this table from immuneACCESS and retained in-frame rearrangements with V and J assigned. These tables miss some clones; where compared with another copy, unresolved V genes account for less than half of the shortfall, and the remainder is unexplained. V and J calls and clone size come straight from that table; D and trimming were deduced from the DNA. The sample has about 81,000 clones on record, roughly 84% of them singletons. The ten largest clonotypes hold less than 20% of the sample.

The receptor's source is a person aged 18-70 years in good health. Recombination linked TRBV9 to TRBJ2-5; the central 8 bases match TRBD1. Sequenced material: blood. The bases read TGTGCCAGCAGCGTGGACAGGGAGGAGACCCAGTACTTC. Its coded protein is CASSVDREETQYF.